One sample yielded the 9 T cell receptor beta chains listed below, sequenced in a study of control samples from healthy donors and cancer patients. Measured with immunoSEQ multiplex PCR; TCRdb has only the in-frame clones, and not every one. The sample comprises approximately 130,000 clones, about nine tenths of which are singletons, and over 6.5% rests with the top ten. The sequenced material came from blood. Receptors were obtained from a man between 40 and 49 years old in good health.

The CDR3 sequence: CASSYSGEAFF. In DNA, the CDR3 is TGTGCCAGCAGTTACTCGGGGGAAGCTTTCTTT. The chain couples TRBV6-5 to TRBJ1-1; D is undetermined. The germline CDR1 and CDR2 sequences are MNHEY and SVGAGI. This CDR3 region has 11 residues. V was clipped by 0 bases and J by 8 bases, with 4 bases between them.

The chain joins TRBV14 to TRBJ2-5, with TRBD2 matching over 9 bases. The length of the CDR3 is 14 residues. V shed 4 bases and J 1 base; nucleotides not matched to a gene: 1. Germline V gene lookup returns CDR1 SGHDN and CDR2 FVKESK. This CDR3 reads CASSPRGGQETQYF. In DNA, the CDR3 is TGTGCCAGCAGCCCGCGGGGGGGCCAAGAGACCCAGTACTTC.

The rearrangement joins TRBV7-8 to TRBJ1-1; no firm D call. V lost 1 base, J lost 2 bases, and 20 bases lay in between. This CDR3 is built from 18 residues. Germline V CDR1 and CDR2: SGHVS, FQNEAQ. The CDR3 here is CASSLERHVPKFNTEAFF. The CDR3 nucleotides read TGTGCCAGCAGCTTAGAACGGCATGTTCCGAAGTTTAACACTGAAGCTTTCTTT.

The rearrangement joins TRBV5-1 to TRBJ1-4; possible D gene TRBD1, 6 bases. Deletions cut 6 bases from V and 8 bases from J, with 17 bases between. Germline V gene lookup returns CDR1 SGHRS and CDR2 YFSETQ. CDR3 length equals 14 residues. CDR3 bases: TGCGCCAGCAAGACGGGGGCTGGGAGAGAAAAACTGTTTTTT. Translation gives CASKTGAGREKLFF. Based on the CDR3 plus reference TRBV5-1 and TRBJ1-4, the full variable domain is KAGVTQTPRYLIKTRGQQVTLSCSPISGHRSVSWYQQTPGQGLQFLFEYFSETQRNKGNFPGRFSGRQFSNSRSEMNVSTLELGDSALYLCASKTGAGREKLFFGSGTQLSVL.

The chain employs TRBV7-2 and TRBJ1-2; tentative D call: TRBD1 (5 bases). Germline values: CDR1 SGHTA, CDR2 FQGNSA. V was cut by 1 base and J by 2 bases, with 8 bases left in between. The CDR3 is made up of 14 amino acids. The CDR3 DNA reads TGTGCCAGCAGCTTAGATTACAGGAACTATGGCTACACCTTC. Encoded protein: CASSLDYRNYGYTF.

This clone was recorded a few times. The V call is TRBV4-1, the J call TRBJ1-2, with D hard to call. Trimming took off 0 bases at V and 5 bases at J, with 10 bases between the two ends. Germline CDR1 is MGHRA and CDR2 is YSYEKL. CDR3 size: 14 residues. The CDR3 reads CASSQDPGEYGYTF. The CDR3 region has the DNA TGCGCCAGCAGCCAAGATCCCGGGGAATATGGCTACACCTTC.

V gene TRBV5-6 combines with J gene TRBJ2-7; 10 bases are shared with TRBD1. Germline V CDR1 and CDR2: SGHDT, YYEEEE. Losses at the gene ends were 6 bases for V and 3 bases for J; bases not matched to a gene: 12. This CDR3 spans 16 amino acids. Here the CDR3 reads CASKAYGDRGLYEQYF. CDR3 sequence (DNA): TGTGCCAGCAAAGCTTACGGTGACAGGGGGCTCTACGAGCAGTACTTC. The whole variable domain, filled in from reference TRBV5-6 and TRBJ2-7, reads DAGVTQSPTHLIKTRGQQVTLRCSPKSGHDTVSWYQQALGQGPQFIFQYYEEEERQRGNFPDRFSGHQFPNYSSELNVNALLLGDSALYLCASKAYGDRGLYEQYFGPGTRLTVT.

The chain links TRBV7-2 to TRBJ2-5; D call uncertain. The V and J ends lost 3 bases and 5 bases respectively, with 10 bases between them. The CDR3 consists of 13 residues. Germline CDR1 is SGHTA and CDR2 is FQGNSA. CDR3 residues: CASSFSPLETQYF. CDR3 nucleotide sequence: TGTGCCAGCAGCTTTTCACCCCTCGAGACCCAGTACTTC.

The J gene is TRBJ1-2, the V gene TRBV12-3 or TRBV12-4; D is unclear. This CDR3 is 13 amino acids long. Trimming removed 5 bases at V and 3 bases at J, with 10 bases between. The CDR3 loop is CASSAEIYYGYTF. For the CDR3, the DNA is TGTGCCAGCAGTGCTGAAATATACTATGGCTACACCTTC.